This is a list of T cell receptor beta chains from one sample in a study of post-analysis software for immune sequencing data. TCRdb reanalysed the PCR reads using MiXCR and keeps one entry per CDR3 protein. The repertoire includes about 570,000 distinct CDR3 sequences, around 36% of them detected once, and 5% to 6% sits in the top ten. The specimen was blood. The source is a girl aged 2 to 17 with multiple sclerosis. Each CDR3 is given with its conserved first and last residue. D genes are given only for firm matches. Size tells how often a clone was seen (once, few, many) or the class of an expanded clone, and some rows leave it out.

>TRBD1|TRBV2|TRBJ1-1|-
CASKDRGNTEAFF
TGTGCCAGCAAAGACAGGGGGAACACTGAAGCTTTCTTT
>-|TRBV7-8|TRBJ1-5|few
CASSLAGAGIHNQPQHF
TGTGCCAGCAGCTTAGCAGGGGCAGGGATTCACAATCAGCCCCAGCATTTT
>-|TRBV29-1|TRBJ1-1|few
CSVPNSARGDTEAFF
TGCAGCGTCCCCAACAGCGCCCGTGGGGACACTGAAGCTTTCTTT
>-|TRBV29-1|TRBJ2-7|-
CSVEMGNQGASYEQYF
TGCAGCGTTGAAATGGGGAATCAGGGAGCGTCCTACGAGCAGTACTTC
>TRBD1|TRBV7-7|TRBJ2-5|-
CASSKGTEETQYF
TGTGCTAGCAGCAAAGGGACAGAAGAGACCCAGTACTTC
>-|TRBV5-1|TRBJ2-7|-
CASSSGQLSYEQYF
TGCGCCAGCAGCTCCGGACAGTTATCCTACGAGCAGTACTTC
>TRBD2|TRBV20-1|TRBJ2-4|-
CSADGTSGGARNIQYF
TGCAGTGCGGATGGGACTAGCGGGGGGGCGAGGAACATTCAGTACTTC
>-|TRBV6-5|TRBJ2-3|many
CASSHTPGQGELDTQYF
TGTGCCAGCAGTCACACCCCAGGGCAGGGAGAATTAGATACGCAGTATTTT
>-|TRBV20-1|TRBJ2-3|few
CSARAAGSTDTQYF
TGCAGTGCTAGAGCGGCAGGTAGCACAGATACGCAGTATTTT
>-|TRBV5-1|TRBJ1-5|few
CASGKDSNQPQHF
TGCGCCAGCGGAAAGGACAGCAATCAGCCCCAGCATTTT
>-|TRBV5-1|TRBJ2-5|few
CASSTRDGKETQYF
TGCGCCAGCAGCACCCGGGACGGCAAAGAGACCCAGTACTTC
>-|TRBV5-1|TRBJ2-5|-
CASSLDGVARAGEQYF
TGCGCCAGCAGCTTGGACGGAGTAGCTCGAGCGGGTGAGCAGTACTTC
>TRBD2|TRBV3-1|TRBJ2-1|few
CASSQGPVAGGREQFF
TGTGCCAGCAGCCAAGGGCCTGTAGCGGGGGGTCGGGAGCAGTTCTTC
>-|TRBV28|TRBJ2-7|few
CASTQQGRLGEQYF
TGTGCCAGCACCCAACAGGGACGTCTGGGGGAGCAGTACTTC